This T cell receptor delta chain originates from a study of gamma-delta chains in newborns, infants, children. Background on the study: Microbial exposure reportedly drives polyclonal innate γδ T cell expansion after birth.

TCRdb reapplied CATT to the reads. The sample shows thousands of delta-chain clones, 38% of them seen only once. The CDR3 has 20 amino acids. V shed 3 bases and J 0 bases; nucleotides not matched to a gene: 14. Germline CDR1 TSWWSYY, CDR2 QGS. The chain joins TRDV1 to TRDJ1, with TRDD3 identical over 12 bases. The specimen sequenced was blood. The sequence came from a child who received the measles vaccine. CDR3 sequence reads: CALGETFDWGIPRYTDKLIF. CDR3 sequence (DNA): TGTGCTCTTGGGGAGACTTTCGACTGGGGGATACCTAGGTACACCGATAAACTCATCTTT.